This T cell receptor (beta chain) was documented in a study of graft-versus-host responses after intestinal transplantation. Study summary: Every transplant recipient was induced with anti-thymocyte globulin, then maintained on tacrolimus and steroids for about 3 years. Study findings and constraints: Some patients had graft-donor T cell macrochimerism. In their allografts, the ratios of graft-versus-host to host-versus-graft T cell clones were high.

With respect to this clone: Antigen: not known.

CDR3 length equals 14 residues. Per germline, CDR1 SGHRS and CDR2 YFSETQ. The V gene end was trimmed by 2 bases and the J gene end by 6 bases; junction bases not matched to a gene: 4. Only in-frame clones appear in the TCRdb table, and some are missing; sequencing was by immunoSEQ multiplex PCR. This table holds about 120,000 clones, over 80% found once. This TCR derives from a human donor who received an intestinal transplant. This specimen consisted of unstimulated CD4+ T cells sorted from spleen or lymph node cells, obtained before intestinal transplant. The chain is built from TRBV5-1 and TRBJ2-7; 11 nucleotides line up with TRBD2. CDR3 amino acids: CASSFSGRGAEQYF. The CDR3 coding sequence is TGCGCCAGCAGCTTTAGCGGGAGGGGCGCCGAGCAGTACTTC.